This T cell receptor (beta chain) originates from a study of blood T cell repertoires in COVID-19. The germline gives CDR1 SGHKS, CDR2 YYEKEE (reference sequence). The V end lost 4 bases, the J end lost 4 bases, and 11 bases lay between the germline ends. This CDR3 contains 14 residues. Profiling relied on immunoSEQ multiplex PCR, and the TCRdb table lists in-frame clones only, not all of them. The repertoire has under 400,000 clones, around 89% of them found once; the top ten carry 1.6%. The V call is TRBV5-5, the J call TRBJ1-4, with a possible D match to TRBD1 (6 bases). This TCR was recovered from a woman aged 25 to 45 with COVID-19, enrolled during active disease. Material: peripheral blood. CDR3 loop: CASSRGQNNEKLFF. As DNA, the CDR3 is TGTGCCAGCAGCCGAGGACAGAATAATGAAAAACTGTTTTTT.